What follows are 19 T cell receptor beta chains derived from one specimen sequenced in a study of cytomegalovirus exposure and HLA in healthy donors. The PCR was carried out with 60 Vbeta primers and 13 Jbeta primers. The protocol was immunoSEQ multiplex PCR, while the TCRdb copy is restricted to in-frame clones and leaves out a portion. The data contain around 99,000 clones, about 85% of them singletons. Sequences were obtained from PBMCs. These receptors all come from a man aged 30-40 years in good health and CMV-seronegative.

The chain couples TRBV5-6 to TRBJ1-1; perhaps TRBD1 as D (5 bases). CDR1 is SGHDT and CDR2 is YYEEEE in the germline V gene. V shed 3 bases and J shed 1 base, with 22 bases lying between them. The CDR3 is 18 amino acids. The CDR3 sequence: CASSSTTRRVRGNTEAFF. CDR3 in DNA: TGTGCCAGCAGCTCTACAACTCGGAGGGTTAGGGGGAACACTGAAGCTTTCTTT.

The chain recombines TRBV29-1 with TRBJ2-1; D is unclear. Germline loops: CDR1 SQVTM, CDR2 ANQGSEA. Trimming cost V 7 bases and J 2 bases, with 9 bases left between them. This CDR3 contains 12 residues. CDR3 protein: CSAPLPYNEQFF. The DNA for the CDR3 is TGCAGCGCCCCACTCCCCTACAATGAGCAGTTCTTC.

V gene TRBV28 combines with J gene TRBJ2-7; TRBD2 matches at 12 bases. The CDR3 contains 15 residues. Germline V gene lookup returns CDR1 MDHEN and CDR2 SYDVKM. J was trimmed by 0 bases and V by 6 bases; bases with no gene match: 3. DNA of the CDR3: TGTGCCAGCAGGTCGACTAGCGGGAGCTCCTACGAGCAGTACTTC. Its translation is CASRSTSGSSYEQYF. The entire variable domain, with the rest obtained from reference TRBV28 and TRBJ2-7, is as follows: DVKVTQSSRYLVKRTGEKVFLECVQDMDHENMFWYRQDPGLGLRLIYFSYDVKMKEKGDIPEGYSVSREKKERFSLILESASTNQTSMYLCASRSTSGSSYEQYFGPGTRLTVT.

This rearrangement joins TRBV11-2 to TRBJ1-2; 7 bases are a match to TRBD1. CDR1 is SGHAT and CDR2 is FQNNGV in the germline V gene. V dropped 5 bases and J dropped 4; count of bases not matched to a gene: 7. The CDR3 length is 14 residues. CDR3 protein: CASSKGQNSYGYTF. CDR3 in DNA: TGTGCCAGCAGCAAGGGACAGAATAGCTATGGCTACACCTTC.

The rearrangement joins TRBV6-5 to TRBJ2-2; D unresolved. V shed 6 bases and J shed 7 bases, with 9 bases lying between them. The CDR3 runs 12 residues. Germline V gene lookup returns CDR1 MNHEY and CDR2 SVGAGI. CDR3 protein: CASSPQDGELFF. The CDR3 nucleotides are TGTGCCAGCAGCCCCCAGGACGGGGAGCTGTTTTTT.

CDR3 nucleotide sequence: TGCAGCGCCGCCGTCGGACAGGGGACCACAGATACGCAGTATTTT. Residues: CSAAVGQGTTDTQYF. The chain recombines TRBV29-1 with TRBJ2-3, with 9 bases fitting TRBD1. The CDR3 is 15 amino acids. J lost 2 bases, V lost 7 bases, and 10 bases had no gene match. The germline CDR1 and CDR2 sequences are SQVTM and ANQGSEA.

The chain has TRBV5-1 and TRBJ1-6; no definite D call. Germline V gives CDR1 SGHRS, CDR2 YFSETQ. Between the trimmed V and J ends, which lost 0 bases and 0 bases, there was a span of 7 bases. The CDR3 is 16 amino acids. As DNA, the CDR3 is TGCGCCAGCAGCTTGGGAGTTAGCTCCTATAATTCACCCCTCCACTTT. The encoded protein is CASSLGVSSYNSPLHF.

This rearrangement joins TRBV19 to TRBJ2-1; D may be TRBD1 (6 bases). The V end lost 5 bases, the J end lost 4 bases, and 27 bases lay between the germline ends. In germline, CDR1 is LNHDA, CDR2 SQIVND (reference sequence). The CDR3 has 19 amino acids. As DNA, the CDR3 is TGTGCCAGTAGTTTCCATTGGGGGCAAATCCGGAATGAGTACAATGAGCAGTTCTTC. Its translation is CASSFHWGQIRNEYNEQFF.

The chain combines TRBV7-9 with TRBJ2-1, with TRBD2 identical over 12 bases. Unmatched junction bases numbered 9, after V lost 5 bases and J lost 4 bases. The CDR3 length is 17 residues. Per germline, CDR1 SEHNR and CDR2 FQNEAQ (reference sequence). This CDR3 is CASSPRPSGRGYNEQFF. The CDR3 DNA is TGTGCCAGCAGCCCGAGACCTAGCGGGAGGGGGTACAATGAGCAGTTCTTC.

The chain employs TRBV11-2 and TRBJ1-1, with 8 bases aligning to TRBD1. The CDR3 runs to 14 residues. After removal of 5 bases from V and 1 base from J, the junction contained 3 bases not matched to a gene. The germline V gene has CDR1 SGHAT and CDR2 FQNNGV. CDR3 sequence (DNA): TGTGCCAGCAGCCTACAGGGGGAGAACACTGAAGCTTTCTTT. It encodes CASSLQGENTEAFF.

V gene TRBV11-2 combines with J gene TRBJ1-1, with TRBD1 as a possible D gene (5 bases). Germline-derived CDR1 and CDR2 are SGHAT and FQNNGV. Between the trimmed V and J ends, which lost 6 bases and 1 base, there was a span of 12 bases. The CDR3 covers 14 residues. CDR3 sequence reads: CASRYNRPNTEAFF. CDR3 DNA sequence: TGTGCCAGCAGATATAACAGGCCGAACACTGAAGCTTTCTTT.

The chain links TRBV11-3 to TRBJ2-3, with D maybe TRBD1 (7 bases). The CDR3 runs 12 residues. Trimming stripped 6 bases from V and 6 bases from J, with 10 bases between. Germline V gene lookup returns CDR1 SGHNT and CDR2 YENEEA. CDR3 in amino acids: CASSPGGDTQYF. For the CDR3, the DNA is TGTGCCAGCAGTCCAGGGGGGGATACGCAGTATTTT. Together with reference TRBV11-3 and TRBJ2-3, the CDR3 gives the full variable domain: EAGVVQSPRYKIIEKKQPVAFWCNPISGHNTLYWYLQNLGQGPELLIRYENEEAVDDSQLPKDRFSAERLKGVDSTLKIQPAELGDSAVYLCASSPGGDTQYFGPGTRLTVL.

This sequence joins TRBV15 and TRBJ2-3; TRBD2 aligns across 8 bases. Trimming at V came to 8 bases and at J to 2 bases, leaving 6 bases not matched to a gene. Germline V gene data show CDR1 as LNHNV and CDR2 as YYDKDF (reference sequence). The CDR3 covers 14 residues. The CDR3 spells CATQRAGATDTQYF. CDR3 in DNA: TGTGCCACCCAGCGAGCGGGGGCCACAGATACGCAGTATTTT.

CDR3 DNA: TGCGCCAGCAGTGCCGAACGGGGTGGCGAGACCCAGTACTTC. This sequence encodes CASSAERGGETQYF. The V and J genes are TRBV5-1 and TRBJ2-5, with D possibly being TRBD2 (5 bases). V shed 5 bases and J shed 5 bases, with 16 bases lying between them. CDR1 SGHRS and CDR2 YFSETQ come from the germline V gene. The CDR3 consists of 14 residues.

This CDR3 reads CASSYRQGRTQYF. The DNA of the CDR3 is TGTGCCAGCAGTTACCGACAGGGGCGGACCCAGTACTTC. The J gene is TRBJ2-5, the V gene TRBV6-5; 8 bases map to TRBD1. V lost 2 bases to trimming and J lost 7 bases; unmatched junction nucleotides: 3. Germline-derived CDR1 and CDR2 are MNHEY and SVGAGI. This CDR3 comprises 13 residues.

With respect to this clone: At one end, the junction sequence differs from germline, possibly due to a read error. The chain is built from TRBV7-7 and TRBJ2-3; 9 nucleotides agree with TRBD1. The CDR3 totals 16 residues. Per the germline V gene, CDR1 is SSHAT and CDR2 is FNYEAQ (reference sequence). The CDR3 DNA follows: TGTGCTAGCAGCTTAGGGACAGGGAGAGGGGCAGATACGCAGTATTTT. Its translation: CASSLGTGRGADTQYF.

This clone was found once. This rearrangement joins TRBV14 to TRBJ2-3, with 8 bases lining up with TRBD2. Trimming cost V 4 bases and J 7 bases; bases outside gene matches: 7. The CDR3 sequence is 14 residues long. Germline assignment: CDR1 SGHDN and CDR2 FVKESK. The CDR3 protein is CASSPGIAGHTQYF. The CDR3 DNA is TGTGCCAGCAGCCCTGGAATAGCGGGGCATACGCAGTATTTT.

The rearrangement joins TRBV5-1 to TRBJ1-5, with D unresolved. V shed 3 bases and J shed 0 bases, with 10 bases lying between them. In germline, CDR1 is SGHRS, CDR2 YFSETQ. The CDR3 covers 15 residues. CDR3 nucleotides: TGCGCCAGCAGCTCCGACGGAGGTAGCAATCAGCCCCAGCATTTT. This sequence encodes CASSSDGGSNQPQHF.

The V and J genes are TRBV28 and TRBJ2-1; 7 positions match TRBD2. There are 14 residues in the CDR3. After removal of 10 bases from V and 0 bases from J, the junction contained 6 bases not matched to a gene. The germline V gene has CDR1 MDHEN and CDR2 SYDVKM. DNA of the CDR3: TGTGCCACCTACTCTAGCGGCTCCTACAATGAGCAGTTCTTC. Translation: CATYSSGSYNEQFF.